This entry concerns a single T cell receptor (beta chain). This clonotype was observed at least ten times. Its binding antigen is unknown. No much larger clone exists at a distance of one base, and base qualities are not known. Explained via the paper, the treatment or condition label denotes: live attenuated yellow fever vaccine strain. At each blood-draw timepoint, two biological replicates of bulk PBMCs were obtained. PBMCs were isolated from peripheral blood using a standard Ficoll-Paque protocol. TriZol was used to extract RNA from bulk PBMCs, from CD4 and CD8 fractions, and from dextramer-positive and dextramer-negative fractions. The sample belongs to a study of T cells after yellow fever vaccination (dated by TCRdb to the late 2010s). A note on the overall study: The SMART-Seq v4 Ultra Low Input RNA kit was used to prepare libraries from fractions with low cell numbers. Blood was collected at multiple timepoints before and after primary and secondary immunization, and bulk PBMC replicates and cell subsets were isolated. To track T-cell clones before and after primary and booster YFV17D yellow fever vaccination, bulk TCR alpha and beta repertoires were sequenced longitudinally. Two healthy male donors, one aged 18 to 29 and one aged 30 to 40 years, were included in the cohort. The paper's findings and limits, for the study overall: Compared with the primary T-cell response, the secondary T-cell response was weaker but faster, peaking on day 5 rather than day 15. Most clones expanded after primary vaccination were re-detected after the booster (just under 97% of CD4 and approximately 85% of CD8), suggesting broad memory maintenance. Because the study included only a couple of donors, the extent to which the findings can be generalized is limited. Because abundant contaminating clonotypes from the bulk population could be contained in FACS-sorted repertoires, computational filtering was required. A small share of clonotypes occurred in both CD4 and CD8 compartments, likely arising from convergent recombination.

V was cut back by 0 bases and J by 7 bases, leaving a gap of 14 bases between them. The CDR3 sequence holds 15 residues, the cysteine and phenylalanine included. Kept here is only the CDR3 DNA, which spans 45 bases and is read in frame from base 1. The germline V gene specifies KGHSH as CDR1 and LQKENI as CDR2. The run used an Illumina NovaSeq 6000. Synthesis of TCR cDNA relied on 5'RACE template switching, a step that introduced a universal primer site along with unique molecular identifiers. Priming of cDNA synthesis was performed from both the TCR alpha and TCR beta constant segments. Libraries were amplified in two PCR steps, with sample barcodes and sequencing adapters added in the second step. Libraries were sequenced on Illumina HiSeq 2500 (2x100 bp) or NovaSeq (2x150 bp). Under the source paper's analysis protocol: Demultiplexing of reads and collapsing into UMI consensus sequences were performed with MIGEC, and V(D)J alignment was carried out with MiXCR. Using edgeR on replicate PBMC samples, clonotypes were called vaccine-responding if FDR was below 0.01 and the log2 fold change was above 5 up to day 15. CD4 or CD8 identity was assigned to each bulk clonotype according to whether the clonotype was present at higher abundance in the sequenced CD4 repertoire or the sequenced CD8 repertoire. Starting from the raw public reads, TCRdb applied fastp trimming at Q25, assembled clones with MiXCR and retained in-frame beta chains. CDR3 protein sequences are deduplicated, and each keeps its most common genes and DNA. V and J calls and clone size were set by TCRdb, not the authors. The sample has about 310,000 distinct CDR3 sequences on record, 3.6% of them singletons. The leading ten clones occupy about 25% of the sample.

This clonotype was sampled from a man between 18 and 29 years old who received the YFV17D yellow fever vaccine. The receptor chain draws on TRBV18 and TRBJ2-3, with the identity of the D gene unclear. Sequenced here: PBMCs, sampled on the day of the yellow fever booster vaccination. The DNA reads TGTGCCAGCTCACCACCGGCCGAGATCAGGAATACGCAGTATTTT. This yields the protein CASSPPAEIRNTQYF.